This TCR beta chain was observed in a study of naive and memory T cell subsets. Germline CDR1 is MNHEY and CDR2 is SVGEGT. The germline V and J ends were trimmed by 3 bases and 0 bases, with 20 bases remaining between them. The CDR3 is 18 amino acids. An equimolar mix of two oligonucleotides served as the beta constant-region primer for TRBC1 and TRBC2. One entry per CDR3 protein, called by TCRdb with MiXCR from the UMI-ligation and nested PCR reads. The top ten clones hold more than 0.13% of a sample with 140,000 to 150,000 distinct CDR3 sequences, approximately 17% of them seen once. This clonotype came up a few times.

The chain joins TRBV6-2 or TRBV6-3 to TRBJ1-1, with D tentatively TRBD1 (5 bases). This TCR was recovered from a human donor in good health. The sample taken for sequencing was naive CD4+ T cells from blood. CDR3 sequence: CASSYFPGLVFLNTEAFF. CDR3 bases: TGTGCCAGCAGTTATTTTCCAGGGTTAGTTTTTTTGAACACTGAAGCTTTCTTT.